These 32 T cell receptor beta chains were all obtained from the same sample, sequenced in a study of T cells in Graves' hyperthyroidism and ophthalmopathy. TCR beta CDR3 sequences were amplified from RNA transcripts. The HTBI set primed first-round TCR CDR3 RT-PCR. One entry per CDR3 protein, called by TCRdb with MiXCR from the multiplex PCR reads. This sample has around 520,000 distinct CDR3 sequences, with approximately 14% found just once. The sequencing sample was made of blood. Receptors originate from a woman in her late teens or twenties with Graves' hyperthyroidism.

In its sample, this clonotype was seen many times. V and J are TRBV12-5 and TRBJ1-1; 7 nucleotides align to TRBD1. V shed 5 bases, J shed 8 bases, and the junction held 8 bases outside the gene matches. Germline loops: CDR1 LGHNT, CDR2 FRNRAP. The CDR3 totals 13 residues. The CDR3 nucleotides are TGTGCTAGTGGTAAACGGACAGGAGTGGAAGCTTTCTTT. This encodes CASGKRTGVEAFF.

This clonotype came up a few times. This chain links TRBV20-1 with TRBJ2-1; unclear D gene. The CDR3 contains 11 residues. CDR1 and CDR2 (germline): DFQATT, SNEGSKA (reference sequence). Trimming pared 5 bases from V and 10 bases from J, leaving 12 bases between. In nucleotides, the CDR3 is TGCAGTGCTCACCTTAAGGTAGAGCAGTTCTTC. It specifies CSAHLKVEQFF.

This chain joins TRBV20-1 and TRBJ1-2; D gene ambiguous. Between the trimmed V and J ends, which lost 0 bases and 8 bases, there was a span of 13 bases. The CDR3 consists of 13 residues. Germline CDR1 DFQATT, CDR2 SNEGSKA (reference sequence). CDR3 nucleotide sequence: TGCAGTGCTAGAGACGTCAGGCACTGGGGCTACACCTTC. Amino acid sequence: CSARDVRHWGYTF.

The table lists this clonotype with many counts. The chain combines TRBV12-3 or TRBV12-4 with TRBJ1-6; TRBD1 might be the D (5 bases). Trimming left V 2 bases short and J 7 bases short, with 6 bases between. The CDR3 covers 13 residues. The CDR3 region has the DNA TGTGCCAGCAGTTTAACAGGAAATTCACCCCTCCACTTT. Translation gives CASSLTGNSPLHF.

This clonotype was observed a few times. The chain is built from TRBV20-1 and TRBJ2-3; TRBD2 matches 14 bases. The V gene's germline CDR1 is DFQATT and CDR2 SNEGSKA (reference sequence). J lost 8 bases, V lost 6 bases, and 16 bases had no gene match. This CDR3 is built from 17 residues. DNA of the CDR3: TGCAGTGCGGGACTAGCGGGAGCGGGGGGTGATTTTGGTACGCAGTATTTT. It yields the protein CSAGLAGAGGDFGTQYF.

This clonotype was recorded at least ten times. The V call is TRBV6-1, the J call TRBJ2-7, with unresolved D. V lost 7 bases and J lost 0, with 13 bases in between. Per germline, CDR1 MNHNS and CDR2 SASEGT. CDR3 size: 14 residues. In DNA, the CDR3 is TGTGCCAGCACTGAGAGACCTAGCTCCTACGAGCAGTACGTC. Translating it yields CASTERPSSYEQYV.

This clonotype appeared many times. The rearrangement joins TRBV12-3 or TRBV12-4 to TRBJ1-2, with a weak D call TRBD1 (5 bases). Trimming took 3 bases from V and 7 from J, leaving 18 bases between them. The CDR3 is 15 residues long. CDR3 bases: TGTGCCAGCAGTTTTGGGGAGGGGCGCCTCATTGGCTACACCTTC. Translated, it gives CASSFGEGRLIGYTF.

This clonotype was seen at least ten times. The genes are TRBV19 and TRBJ1-1, with a tentative D call TRBD1 (5 bases). Trimming pared 4 bases from V and 4 bases from J, leaving 13 bases between. Germline assignment: CDR1 LNHDA and CDR2 SQIVND (reference sequence). The CDR3 spans 14 residues. As DNA, the CDR3 is TGTGCCAGTAGTAACCTGGGACGTAGCACTGAAGCTTTCTTT. This sequence encodes CASSNLGRSTEAFF. Looking up the rest from reference TRBV19 and TRBJ1-1 gives the full variable domain: DGGITQSPKYLFRKEGQNVTLSCEQNLNHDAMYWYRQDPGQGLRLIYYSQIVNDFQKGDIAEGYSVSREKKESFPLTVTSAQKNPTAFYLCASSNLGRSTEAFFGQGTRLTVV.

At least ten counts were recorded for this clonotype. The chain joins TRBV3-1 to TRBJ2-3, with 8 bases aligning to TRBD2. The germline V gene has CDR1 LGHDT and CDR2 YNNKEL (reference sequence). V trimming: 1 base; J trimming: 4 bases; junction bases outside the gene matches: 7. The CDR3 length is 16 residues. The CDR3 DNA follows: TGTGCCAGCAGCCAAGGTCTCGGGAGGGCCGCAGATACGCAGTATTTT. Its protein is CASSQGLGRAADTQYF.

This clonotype was detected ten times or more. V is TRBV5-1 and J is TRBJ2-1; 8 bases map to TRBD2. Germline V lookup: CDR1 SGHRS, CDR2 YFSETQ. The CDR3 consists of 17 residues. With 0 bases clipped from V and 6 bases from J, the junction kept 11 bases outside the gene matches. Written as DNA, the CDR3 is TGCGCCAGCAGCTTGGAAGATCGGGTCGGGAGGGTCAATGAGCAGTTCTTC. Residues: CASSLEDRVGRVNEQFF.

This clonotype was recorded many times. The chain combines TRBV29-1 with TRBJ2-7; 9 bases match TRBD1. CDR1 and CDR2 from the germline V gene are SQVTM and ANQGSEA. With 4 bases clipped from V and 3 bases from J, the junction kept 7 bases outside the gene matches. The CDR3 loop spans 14 amino acids. The CDR3 region has the DNA TGCAGCGTTGTTCCCCGGACAGGGGTCTACGAGCAGTACTTC. It translates to CSVVPRTGVYEQYF.

This clonotype was recorded at least ten times. The gene calls are TRBV18 and TRBJ2-4, with D hard to call. V was cut by 0 bases and J by 2 bases, with 8 bases left in between. Germline CDR1 reads KGHSH; CDR2 reads LQKENI. The CDR3 totals 15 residues. CDR3 in DNA: TGTGCCAGCTCACCACCTTGGTTAACCAAAAACATTCAGTACTTC. The encoded protein is CASSPPWLTKNIQYF.

This clonotype showed up just a few times. This rearrangement joins TRBV5-1 to TRBJ1-4; 7 nucleotides line up with TRBD1. Germline V gene lookup returns CDR1 SGHRS and CDR2 YFSETQ. The CDR3 contains 16 residues. The V and J ends lost 0 bases and 5 bases, in that order; junction bases with no gene match: 7. In DNA, the CDR3 is TGCGCCAGCAGCTTGGATCGGGGACAGCAAAATGAAAAACTGTTTTTT. It is translated as CASSLDRGQQNEKLFF.

Only a few counts were recorded for this clonotype. The genes are TRBV3-1 and TRBJ2-1; TRBD1 might be the D (6 bases). With 1 base removed from V and 9 bases from J, the gap between germline ends came to 16 bases. Germline CDR1 is LGHDT and CDR2 is YNNKEL (reference sequence). The CDR3 has 15 amino acids. CDR3 in amino acids: CASSQAPGVGFEQFF. The DNA of the CDR3 is TGTGCCAGCAGCCAAGCCCCAGGGGTGGGGTTTGAGCAGTTCTTC.

The chain recombines TRBV7-3 with TRBJ1-1; 9 positions agree with TRBD1. The CDR3 consists of 16 residues. The germline V gene encodes CDR1 SGHTA and CDR2 FQGTGA. Trimming at V came to 0 bases and at J to 1 base, leaving 3 bases not matched to a gene. The CDR3 coding sequence is TGTGCCAGCAGCTTAACACCGGGACAGGGGAACACTGAAGCTTTCTTT. Translating it yields CASSLTPGQGNTEAFF.

This clonotype was counted between two and nine times. This chain connects TRBV3-1 to TRBJ2-4, with unresolved D. This CDR3 region has 18 residues. The V gene's germline CDR1 is LGHDT and CDR2 YNNKEL (reference sequence). Trimming took off 4 bases at V and 0 bases at J, with 19 bases between the two ends. The DNA for the CDR3 is TGTGCCAGCAGCCGCCCACTCGAAAAAAGCCGAGCCAAAAACATTCAGTACTTC. Encoded protein: CASSRPLEKSRAKNIQYF. Full variable domain (remainder filled in from reference TRBV3-1 and TRBJ2-4): DTAVSQTPKYLVTQMGNDKSIKCEQNLGHDTMYWYKQDSKKFLKIMFSYNNKELIINETVPNRFSPKSPDKAHLNLHINSLELGDSAVYFCASSRPLEKSRAKNIQYFGAGTRLSVL.

This sequence joins TRBV7-3 and TRBJ2-7; 14 nucleotides match TRBD2. V dropped 5 bases and J dropped 5; count of bases not matched to a gene: 2. The CDR3 contains 14 residues. Germline V gene data show CDR1 as SGHTA and CDR2 as FQGTGA. The CDR3 DNA is TGTGCCAGCAGCCAGGGACTAGCGGGGGACGAGCAGTACGTC. It translates to CASSQGLAGDEQYV.

The CDR3, as DNA: TGTGCCAGCAACGCGAGGGACAGGGGGGTAGAGACCCAGTACTTC. It yields the protein CASNARDRGVETQYF. The chain combines TRBV6-1 with TRBJ2-5, with 11 bases lining up with TRBD1. Germline CDR1 MNHNS, CDR2 SASEGT. J was trimmed by 4 bases and V by 7 bases; bases with no gene match: 8. This CDR3 has 15 amino acids.

This clonotype occurred many times. V and J are TRBV3-1 and TRBJ2-3, with unresolved D. Germline V gene sequence: CDR1 LGHDT, CDR2 YNNKEL (reference sequence). The CDR3 runs 15 residues. Trimming pared 3 bases from V and 2 bases from J, leaving 12 bases between. CDR3 nucleotide sequence: TGTGCCAGCAGCCAGGCCCTTGAGAACACAGATACGCAGTATTTT. This translates into CASSQALENTDTQYF.

This clonotype was counted only a few times. The rearrangement joins TRBV19 to TRBJ2-2; possibly TRBD1 or TRBD2 for D (6 bases each). Trimming removed 3 bases at V and 5 bases at J, with 10 bases between. This CDR3 is built from 14 residues. The germline CDR1 and CDR2 sequences are LNHDA and SQIVND (reference sequence). The CDR3 DNA sequence: TGTGCCAGTAGTATGGGGGCGGGAACCGGGGAGCTGTTTTTT. This translates into CASSMGAGTGELFF.

The gene calls are TRBV20-1 and TRBJ1-1; D gene uncertain. V was shortened by 2 bases and J by 1 base, with 23 bases between the two germline ends. The CDR3 is made up of 18 amino acids. Germline V gene data show CDR1 as DFQATT and CDR2 as SNEGSKA (reference sequence). CDR3 region: CSARLSRSGLRGNTEAFF. CDR3 nucleotides: TGCAGTGCTAGATTAAGTAGGTCCGGCCTTCGCGGGAACACTGAAGCTTTCTTT.

The V call is TRBV20-1, the J call TRBJ2-1; possibly TRBD1 for D (6 bases). V lost 2 bases to trimming and J lost 4 bases, with 15 bases between them. The CDR3 sequence is 15 residues long. Germline assignment: CDR1 DFQATT and CDR2 SNEGSKA (reference sequence). The CDR3 region has the DNA TGCAGTGCTAGACCGACAGGTTTTAGATACAATGAGCAGTTCTTC. Residues: CSARPTGFRYNEQFF.

This clonotype has ten or more counts. This chain connects TRBV30 to TRBJ2-2; tentative D call: TRBD2 (6 bases). The CDR3 is 17 residues long. The germline CDR1 and CDR2 sequences are GTSNPN and SVGIG (reference sequence). Trimming stripped 0 bases from V and 5 bases from J, with 19 bases between. The DNA of the CDR3 is TGTGCCTGGAGTGTTTTTAGGACTACCGCAGGTACCGGGGAGCTGTTTTTT. Amino acid sequence: CAWSVFRTTAGTGELFF.

The sample holds many counts of this clonotype. The chain employs TRBV12-3 or TRBV12-4 and TRBJ1-1, with a possible D match to TRBD1 (5 bases). V lost 4 bases, J lost 1 base, and 10 bases lay in between. The CDR3 is 14 residues long. The chain's CDR3 is CASSWGRGNTEAFF. In DNA, the CDR3 is TGTGCCAGCAGTTGGGGACGCGGGAACACTGAAGCTTTCTTT.

This clonotype has ten or more counts. V is TRBV18 and J is TRBJ2-3; D is perhaps TRBD2 (5 bases). The V gene's germline CDR1 is KGHSH and CDR2 LQKENI. The germline V and J ends were trimmed by 8 bases and 8 bases, with 11 bases remaining between them. This CDR3 has 11 amino acids. CDR3 sequence (DNA): TGTGCCAGCGGGAGCGAGGTTACGCAGTATTTT. Encoded protein: CASGSEVTQYF.

This clonotype was seen a few times. The chain has TRBV19 and TRBJ2-1; 7 bases agree with TRBD2. The CDR3 totals 14 residues. CDR1 LNHDA and CDR2 SQIVND come from the germline V gene (reference sequence). V gave up 3 bases and J gave up 8 bases; unmatched junction bases: 7. The DNA of the CDR3 is TGTGCCAGTAGTATCCTGCGGGAGACCGATGAGCAGTTCTTC. It yields the protein CASSILRETDEQFF.

This clonotype showed up many times. J is TRBJ1-1 and V is TRBV30; D is undetermined. The CDR3 contains 14 residues. The germline gives CDR1 GTSNPN, CDR2 SVGIG (reference sequence). With 1 base removed from V and 0 bases from J, the gap between germline ends came to 9 bases. In DNA, the CDR3 is TGTGCCTGGAGTGGTACAGCTTTGAACACTGAAGCTTTCTTT. Its translation: CAWSGTALNTEAFF.

This clonotype was seen repeatedly, ten times or more. The CDR3 DNA reads TGTGCCAGCAGTTTAGTCTTAGCGGAATCAGAGACCCAGTACTTC. Its translation is CASSLVLAESETQYF. The V call is TRBV12-3 or TRBV12-4, the J call TRBJ2-5, with D possibly being TRBD2 (6 bases). CDR3 length: 15 amino acids. The V end was cut by 1 base, the J end by 4 bases, with 13 bases between.

This clonotype has more than one count but fewer than ten. J is TRBJ2-4 and V is TRBV7-9, with 8 bases fitting TRBD1. This CDR3 is built from 14 residues. After removal of 5 bases from V and 8 bases from J, the junction contained 8 bases not matched to a gene. The germline V gene has CDR1 SEHNR and CDR2 FQNEAQ (reference sequence). CDR3 bases: TGTGCCAGCAGCCACCGGGACAGGAGGGACATTCAGTACTTC. Protein product: CASSHRDRRDIQYF.

As to this clonotype: Since a much larger clone is just one base distant, this may be a read error. In DNA, the CDR3 is TGTGCCAACAGTTACTCGAAGGGAGTCTTCGGGGCCGGGGAGCTGTTTTTT. Translated, it gives CANSYSKGVFGAGELFF. V is TRBV6-2 or TRBV6-3 and J is TRBJ2-2; the D gene is possibly TRBD2 (5 bases). CDR1 MNHEY and CDR2 SVGEGT come from the germline V gene. The CDR3 extends over 17 amino acids.

The chain employs TRBV7-2 and TRBJ2-3; D not certain. The germline CDR1 and CDR2 sequences are SGHTA and FQGNSA. Trimming left V 3 bases short and J 1 base short, with 11 bases between. CDR3 length equals 15 residues. The CDR3 nucleotides read TGTGCCAGCAGCTTTAGCAGCCTAGGCACAGATACGCAGTATTTT. This translates into CASSFSSLGTDTQYF.

This clonotype was recorded at least ten times. The gene calls are TRBV3-1 and TRBJ2-3, with D unclear. The germline gives CDR1 LGHDT, CDR2 YNNKEL (reference sequence). This CDR3 has 11 residues. V lost 0 bases, J lost 5 bases, and 0 bases lay in between. This chain's CDR3 is CASSQEDTQYF. The DNA of the CDR3 is TGTGCCAGCAGCCAAGAAGATACGCAGTATTTT.